This T cell receptor (beta chain) was recorded in a study of blood T cell repertoires in COVID-19. Study-level background: PBMCs, B-cell-depleted T cells, or T cells were the source of the cDNA or gDNA that made up the material.

CDR1 and CDR2 (germline): KGHDR, SFDVKD. V shed 2 bases, J shed 7 bases, and the junction held 11 bases outside the gene matches. The CDR3 covers 16 residues. The protocol was immunoSEQ multiplex PCR, while the TCRdb copy is restricted to in-frame clones and leaves out a portion. The sample includes fewer than 250,000 clones, 80% of them seen just once. Material: peripheral blood. This rearrangement joins TRBV24-1 to TRBJ1-1; 8 bases fit TRBD1. This sequence was found in a man in his fifties or sixties with acute or convalescent COVID-19. The CDR3 sequence is CATSDWLGQGWVEAFF. CDR3 DNA: TGTGCCACCAGTGATTGGCTAGGACAGGGATGGGTTGAAGCTTTCTTT.